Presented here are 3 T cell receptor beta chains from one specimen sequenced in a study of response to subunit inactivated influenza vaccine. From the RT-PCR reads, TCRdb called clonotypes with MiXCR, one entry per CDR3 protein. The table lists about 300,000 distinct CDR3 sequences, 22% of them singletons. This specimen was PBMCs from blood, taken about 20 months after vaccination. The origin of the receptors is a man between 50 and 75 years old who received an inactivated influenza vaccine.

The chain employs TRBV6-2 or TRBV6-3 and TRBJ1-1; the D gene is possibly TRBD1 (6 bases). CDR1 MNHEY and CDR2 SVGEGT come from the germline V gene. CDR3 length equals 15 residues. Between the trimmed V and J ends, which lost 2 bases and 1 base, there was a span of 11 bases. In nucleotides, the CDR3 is TGTGCCAGCAGTTACGGCCAGGGGTGGAACACTGAAGCTTTCTTT. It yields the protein CASSYGQGWNTEAFF.

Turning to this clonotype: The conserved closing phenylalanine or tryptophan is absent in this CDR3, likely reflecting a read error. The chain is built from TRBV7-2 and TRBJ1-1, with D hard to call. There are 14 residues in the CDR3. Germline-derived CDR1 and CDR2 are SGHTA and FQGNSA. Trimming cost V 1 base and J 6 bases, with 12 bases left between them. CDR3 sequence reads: CASSLESLFAEAFC. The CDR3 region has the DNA TGTGCCAGCAGCTTAGAGTCGTTATTCGCTGAAGCTTTCTGT.

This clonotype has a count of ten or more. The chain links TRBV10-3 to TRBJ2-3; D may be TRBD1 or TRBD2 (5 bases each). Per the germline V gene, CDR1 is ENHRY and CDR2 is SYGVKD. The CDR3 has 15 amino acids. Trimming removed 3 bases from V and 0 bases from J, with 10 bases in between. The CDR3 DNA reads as TGTGCCATCAGTGACGGGACGATTAGCACAGATACGCAGTATTTT. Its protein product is CAISDGTISTDTQYF.